This T cell receptor beta chain was profiled in a study of blood T cell repertoires in COVID-19. Overall study: The United States, Italy and Spain provided the acute and convalescent COVID-19 samples. T cells, B-cell-depleted T cells, or PBMCs provided the cDNA or gDNA that served as material.

Original handling: How many nucleated cells were present was estimated from reference gene primer amplification. TCRdb's table, derived via immunoSEQ multiplex PCR, lists solely in-frame clones and lacks some. V and J calls and clone size are given by that table; D and trimming were obtained from the DNA. The sample lists 95,000 or so clones, approximately 91% occurring once. Sequenced input: peripheral blood. The sequence was obtained from a woman between 65 and 79 years old with acute or convalescent COVID-19.

The CDR3 coding sequence is TGTGCCAGCAGCCAAGGCAACAGTGAGCAGTTCTTC. Its protein is CASSQGNSEQFF. This chain uses TRBV4-2 with TRBJ2-1, with D hard to call. This CDR3 is built from 12 residues. CDR1 and CDR2 from the germline V gene are LGHNA and YNFKEQ. Trimming stripped 1 base from V and 9 bases from J, with 7 bases between.